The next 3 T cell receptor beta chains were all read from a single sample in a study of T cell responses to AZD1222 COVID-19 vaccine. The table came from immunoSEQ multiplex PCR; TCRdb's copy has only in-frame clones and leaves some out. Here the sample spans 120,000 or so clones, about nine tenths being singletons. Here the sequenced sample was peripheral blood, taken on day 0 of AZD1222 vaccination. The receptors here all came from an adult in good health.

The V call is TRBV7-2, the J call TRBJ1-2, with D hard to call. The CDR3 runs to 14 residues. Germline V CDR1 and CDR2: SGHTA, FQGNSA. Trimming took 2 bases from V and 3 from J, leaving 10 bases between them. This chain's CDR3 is CASSLSSGYYGYTF. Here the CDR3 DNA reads TGTGCCAGCAGCTTAAGTAGCGGCTACTATGGCTACACCTTC. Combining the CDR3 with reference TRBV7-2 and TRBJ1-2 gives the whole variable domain GAGVSQSPSNKVTEKGKDVELRCDPISGHTALYWYRQSLGQGLEFLIYFQGNSAPDKSGLPSDRFSAERTGGSVSTLTIQRTQQEDSAVYLCASSLSSGYYGYTFGSGTRLTVV.

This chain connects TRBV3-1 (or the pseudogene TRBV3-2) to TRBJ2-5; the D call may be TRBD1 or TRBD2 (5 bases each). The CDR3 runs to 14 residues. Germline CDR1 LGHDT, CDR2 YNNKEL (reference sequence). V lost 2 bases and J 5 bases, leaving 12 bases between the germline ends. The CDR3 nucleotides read TGTGCCAGCAGCCAACGTCGGGACGGGGAGACCCAGTACTTC. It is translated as CASSQRRDGETQYF.

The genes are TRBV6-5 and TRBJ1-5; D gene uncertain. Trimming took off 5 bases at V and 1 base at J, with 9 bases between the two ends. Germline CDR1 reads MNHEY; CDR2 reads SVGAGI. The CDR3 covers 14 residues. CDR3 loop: CASSQAGSNQPQHF. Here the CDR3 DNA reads TGTGCCAGCAGTCAGGCTGGGAGCAATCAGCCCCAGCATTTT.